This T cell receptor beta chain was identified in a study of regulatory T cells in long-lasting Graves disease. With iRepertoire HTBI primers and Arm-PCR of CDR3 regions, TCR beta libraries were built. MiXCR, run by TCRdb on the multiplex PCR reads, gives a single entry per CDR3 protein. The table has approximately 230,000 distinct CDR3 sequences, around 17% seen once. Study-level points and caveats: Only peripheral blood was studied, not thyroid tissue. Owing to a sample size that was small, accuracy may have been reduced. Persistent disease was characterized by preferential usage of TRBV28, TRBJ1-2 and TRBJ2-5.

The sample's time point: newly diagnosed GD, antithyroid drugs for less than 3 months. Construction of the TCR library relied on RNA isolated from PBMCs. Note on this clonotype: Its antigen is currently unknown.

This CDR3 spans 13 amino acids. Trimming took off 1 base at V and 4 bases at J, with 5 bases between the two ends. The germline CDR1 and CDR2 sequences are LNHDA and SQIVND (reference sequence). The chain joins TRBV19 to TRBJ1-3; D is ambiguous. This clonotype was sampled from a female donor with Graves disease. The input for sequencing was peripheral blood mononuclear cells (PBMCs), taken at new diagnosis, from a patient treated with antithyroid drugs. DNA for the CDR3: TGTGCCAGTAGTATAGCTGGGGGAAACACCATATATTTT. Protein: CASSIAGGNTIYF.